One and the same sample provided the 19 T cell receptor beta chains below, sequenced in a study of monozygotic twins with inflammatory bowel disease. Each CDR3 protein gets one entry in TCRdb, which reprocessed the 5' RACE reads and gives no DNA. In total, the table holds about 160,000 distinct CDR3 sequences. Sequencing used blood. The origin of the receptors is a human donor with ulcerative colitis or Crohn's disease, or a healthy co-twin of an affected twin (not recorded which).

The chain uses TRBV20-1 and TRBJ2-3; no DNA is available, so the TRBD1 call from TCRdb remains unchecked. Looked up from germline, CDR1 is DFQATT and CDR2 is SNEGSKA (reference sequence). This CDR3 contains 16 residues. The CDR3 sequence: CSARSRDTSSTDTQYF.

The rearrangement uses TRBV5-1 and TRBJ2-7; the D call of TRBD1 rests on TCRdb alone, since no DNA is present to check it. The CDR3 length is 14 residues. Germline CDR1 and CDR2: SGHRS and YFSETQ. CDR3 amino acids: CASSLGQGFNEQYF. Supplemented by reference TRBV5-1 and TRBJ2-7, the full variable domain reads KAGVTQTPRYLIKTRGQQVTLSCSPISGHRSVSWYQQTPGQGLQFLFEYFSETQRNKGNFPGRFSGRQFSNSRSEMNVSTLELGDSALYLCASSLGQGFNEQYFGPGTRLTVT.

This chain joins TRBV4-3 and TRBJ2-1; the TCRdb D gene call, TRBD1, has no DNA to confirm it. The CDR3 is 15 residues long. Per germline, CDR1 LGHNA and CDR2 YSLEER. The CDR3 protein is CASSQDWRTDNEQFF.

The chain employs TRBV5-5 and TRBJ1-6; TCRdb names TRBD1, which stays unverified in the absence of DNA. Germline V gene sequence: CDR1 SGHKS, CDR2 YYEKEE (reference sequence). This CDR3 is 16 amino acids long. The CDR3 reads CASSLVAGQGGSPLHF.

This chain uses TRBV6-1 with TRBJ1-2; absent DNA, TCRdb's TRBD1 call cannot be checked. CDR1 is MNHNS, CDR2 SASEGT, per germline. The CDR3 is 14 amino acids. This chain's CDR3 is CASTMDSGGSGYTF.

This sequence joins TRBV20-1 and TRBJ2-7; TCRdb designates TRBD1, a call that cannot be tested without DNA. Germline V CDR1 and CDR2: DFQATT, SNEGSKA (reference sequence). The CDR3 extends over 13 amino acids. This chain's CDR3 is CSARALASYEQYF.

V and J are TRBV9 and TRBJ2-1; the TRBD2 assignment by TCRdb is unverifiable without DNA. The V gene's germline CDR1 is SGDLS and CDR2 YYNGEE. The CDR3 runs to 15 residues. This CDR3 is CASSSGLAGYNEQFF.

The chain employs TRBV5-1 and TRBJ2-2; TCRdb's assignment of TRBD2 cannot be checked, as there is no DNA. Germline V gives CDR1 SGHRS, CDR2 YFSETQ. The CDR3 covers 15 residues. The CDR3: CASSLSGLNTGELFF.

V is TRBV20-1 and J is TRBJ2-5; TCRdb indicates TRBD1, and absent DNA this call remains unverified. This CDR3 is 12 amino acids long. The V gene's germline CDR1 is DFQATT and CDR2 SNEGSKA (reference sequence). The CDR3 sequence: CSAWDRAETQYF.

V is TRBV11-3 and J is TRBJ2-1; TCRdb's D call of TRBD2 is untestable without DNA. The germline gives CDR1 SGHNT, CDR2 YENEEA. This CDR3 comprises 14 residues. The CDR3 sequence: CASSTRGPYNEQFF.

This sequence joins TRBV28 and TRBJ2-7; there is no DNA to check the TCRdb D call of TRBD1. Germline V gives CDR1 MDHEN, CDR2 SYDVKM. The CDR3 consists of 17 residues. The CDR3 reads CASSLPPEGERLYEQYF.

The chain uses TRBV28 and TRBJ1-1; the D call of TRBD1 rests on TCRdb alone, since no DNA is present to check it. Germline values: CDR1 MDHEN, CDR2 SYDVKM. The CDR3 sequence is 16 residues long. The CDR3 spells CASSLWKRGRWTEAFF.

The chain joins TRBV7-9 to TRBJ2-1; the D gene TCRdb calls, TRBD2, cannot be checked with no DNA. Germline V gene lookup returns CDR1 SEHNR and CDR2 FQNEAQ (reference sequence). The CDR3 contains 21 residues. The CDR3 here is CASSLPPPGLDKRSSYNEQFF.

The genes are TRBV15 and TRBJ2-1; the TRBD1 assignment by TCRdb is unverifiable without DNA. Germline assignment: CDR1 LNHNV and CDR2 YYDKDF (reference sequence). The CDR3 covers 15 residues. The CDR3 spells CATSRDRDVYNEQFF.

The rearrangement uses TRBV20-1 and TRBJ2-2. The CDR3 length is 14 residues. Germline-derived CDR1 and CDR2 are DFQATT and SNEGSKA (reference sequence). The CDR3 spells CSARWPQNTGELFF.

The chain joins TRBV7-9 to TRBJ2-7; checking the TCRdb D call of TRBD1 is not possible without DNA. Germline loops: CDR1 SEHNR, CDR2 FQNEAQ (reference sequence). The CDR3 is 15 amino acids. Here the CDR3 reads CASSPGQITSYEQYF.

The V gene is TRBV12-3 or TRBV12-4, the J gene TRBJ1-4; with no DNA, the TCRdb D assignment of TRBD1 cannot be verified. CDR3 size: 18 residues. The CDR3 loop reads CASSPMTGVGTTNEKLFF.

The chain has TRBV7-9 and TRBJ2-7. CDR1 and CDR2 from the germline V gene are SEHNR and FQNEAQ (reference sequence). The CDR3 is 14 residues long. CDR3 sequence: CASSLGLTNSEQYF.

The genes are TRBV12-3 or TRBV12-4 and TRBJ2-7; there is no DNA to check the TCRdb D call of TRBD1. The CDR3 runs 15 residues. This chain's CDR3 is CASSRRGGAVYEQYF.